The 14 T cell receptor beta chains listed next were all sequenced from one sample in a study of T-cell reconstitution after alpha-beta-depleted transplantation in children. A library of TCRbeta sequences, prepared with unique molecular identifiers, was generated. One entry per CDR3 protein results from TCRdb running MiXCR on the PCR reads. Among 500,000 to 600,000 distinct CDR3 sequences listed, about a sixth were seen once. Sample: PBMCs from the stem cell graft donor, taken from the stem cell graft. The receptors were sampled from a human donor who donated a stem cell graft to a child with acute lymphoblastic leukemia.

This clonotype was counted ten times or more. The rearrangement links TRBV6-1 to TRBJ1-5; D is possibly TRBD1 (5 bases). The CDR3 has 14 residues. V lost 7 bases to trimming and J lost 1 base, with 11 bases between them. Germline lookup yields CDR1 MNHNS and CDR2 SASEGT. CDR3 in DNA: TGTGCCAGCAACGCAGGGATCAGCAATCAGCCCCAGCATTTT. Its translation is CASNAGISNQPQHF.

This clonotype has just a few counts. The V call is TRBV7-9, the J call TRBJ2-5; D is unresolved. The V end was cut by 1 base, the J end by 5 bases, with 14 bases between. Germline V gene sequence: CDR1 SEHNR, CDR2 FQNEAQ (reference sequence). The CDR3 has 15 residues. This CDR3 reads CASSLGIDPWETQYF. CDR3 DNA sequence: TGTGCCAGCAGCTTAGGAATAGACCCGTGGGAGACCCAGTACTTC.

In this sample, this clonotype turned up a few times. The chain couples TRBV4-2 to TRBJ2-7, with no clear D. This CDR3 comprises 14 residues. V gave up 0 bases and J gave up 2 bases, with 8 bases separating them. Germline CDR1 reads LGHNA; CDR2 reads YNFKEQ. In DNA form, the CDR3 reads TGTGCCAGCAGCCAAGAGGTGGATACCTACGAGCAGTACTTC. This encodes CASSQEVDTYEQYF.

This clonotype came up a few times. The rearrangement joins TRBV2 to TRBJ2-2; 10 bases line up with TRBD2. This CDR3 contains 15 residues. Looked up from germline, CDR1 is SNHLY and CDR2 is FYNNEI. V dropped 7 bases and J dropped 7; count of bases not matched to a gene: 9. The CDR3 nucleotides read TGTGCCAGCAACGAAGCGGGAGGGCCGAACGGGGAGCTGTTTTTT. Amino acid sequence: CASNEAGGPNGELFF.

This clonotype was detected only a few times. The chain combines TRBV11-2 with TRBJ2-1; tentatively, D is TRBD2 (5 bases). The germline V gene has CDR1 SGHAT and CDR2 FQNNGV. V lost 0 bases to trimming and J lost 4 bases, with 19 bases between them. This CDR3 is 18 amino acids long. DNA for the CDR3: TGTGCCAGCAGCTTAGATCTAGTCGAGGGCGTGGGATACAATGAGCAGTTCTTC. It is translated as CASSLDLVEGVGYNEQFF.

V gene TRBV7-9 combines with J gene TRBJ1-2; the match to TRBD1 covers 8 bases. This CDR3 is 15 amino acids long. The germline V gene encodes CDR1 SEHNR and CDR2 FQNEAQ (reference sequence). The J segment lost 6 bases and the V segment lost 0 bases, leaving 6 bases of the junction unmatched. CDR3 amino acids: CASSLAQGAQDGYTF. In nucleotides, the CDR3 is TGTGCCAGCAGCTTAGCGCAGGGGGCGCAGGATGGCTACACCTTC. Full variable domain (remainder filled in from reference TRBV7-9 and TRBJ1-2): DTGVSQNPRHKITKRGQNVTFRCDPISEHNRLYWYRQTLGQGPEFLTYFQNEAQLEKSRLLSDRFSAERPKGSFSTLEIQRTEQGDSAMYLCASSLAQGAQDGYTFGSGTRLTVV.

This clonotype has ten or more counts. The J gene is TRBJ2-1, the V gene TRBV7-2; no clear D. The V gene lost 5 bases and the J gene lost 0 bases, with 11 bases spanning the gap. The germline gives CDR1 SGHTA, CDR2 FQGNSA. The CDR3 contains 15 residues. The CDR3 here is CASSQDGSSYNEQFF. The CDR3 bases are TGTGCCAGCAGCCAGGACGGTAGCTCCTACAATGAGCAGTTCTTC.

This clonotype was picked up a small number of times. The chain uses TRBV5-1 and TRBJ2-7; D uncertain. Trimming shortened V by 0 bases and J by 8 bases, and 12 bases separated the two germline ends. Germline V gene sequence: CDR1 SGHRS, CDR2 YFSETQ. The length of the CDR3 is 13 residues. CDR3 nucleotides: TGCGCCAGCAGCTTGGTGGAAGAAGTCCAGCAGTACTTC. Translation gives CASSLVEEVQQYF.

The rearrangement links TRBV5-6 to TRBJ2-7; 10 bases map to TRBD2. The CDR3 covers 16 residues. Germline loops: CDR1 SGHDT, CDR2 YYEEEE. Trimming at V came to 2 bases and at J to 0 bases, leaving 5 bases not matched to a gene. CDR3 in DNA: TGTGCCAGCAGCTTCAGTCTAGCGGGAGCCTCCTACGAGCAGTACTTC. As protein: CASSFSLAGASYEQYF.

The V gene is TRBV11-2, the J gene TRBJ2-4; possible D gene TRBD1, 6 bases. V lost 8 bases and J 7 bases, leaving 24 bases between the germline ends. Per germline, CDR1 SGHAT and CDR2 FQNNGV. This CDR3 is 16 amino acids long. CDR3 residues: CASSNRVVQGKNIQYF. DNA for the CDR3: TGTGCCAGCTCCAATAGAGTGGTCCAGGGGAAGAACATTCAGTACTTC.

The chain employs TRBV6-6 and TRBJ1-2; possible D gene TRBD1, 5 bases. The CDR3 has 12 residues. The V end was cut by 9 bases, the J end by 6 bases, with 14 bases between. In germline, CDR1 is MNHNY, CDR2 SVGAGI (reference sequence). The CDR3 reads CARGGYLDGYTF. In nucleotides, the CDR3 is TGTGCCAGGGGGGGGTACTTGGATGGCTACACCTTC.

The chain is built from TRBV29-1 and TRBJ1-2; D is undetermined. V lost 0 bases and J lost 7, with 3 bases in between. CDR1 is SQVTM, CDR2 ANQGSEA, per germline. The CDR3 sequence is 10 residues long. The CDR3 sequence: CSVEDSGYTF. The CDR3 bases are TGCAGCGTTGAAGATAGTGGCTACACCTTC.

This sequence joins TRBV4-2 and TRBJ1-2; no reliable D call. From germline, CDR1 is LGHNA and CDR2 YNFKEQ. The CDR3 totals 14 residues. With 0 bases removed from V and 6 bases from J, the gap between germline ends came to 11 bases. The CDR3 here is CASSQDGVMDGYTF. DNA of the CDR3: TGTGCCAGCAGCCAAGACGGGGTTATGGATGGCTACACCTTC.

The V and J genes are TRBV29-1 and TRBJ2-7; TRBD2 agrees at 9 bases. The germline V gene has CDR1 SQVTM and CDR2 ANQGSEA. V gave up 2 bases and J gave up 6 bases; unmatched junction bases: 11. CDR3 size: 15 residues. The CDR3 spells CSVELLIAGVFEQYF. DNA of the CDR3: TGCAGCGTTGAACTTTTAATAGCGGGAGTGTTCGAGCAGTACTTC.